A single sample is the source of the 21 T cell receptor beta chains below, sequenced in a study of cytomegalovirus exposure and HLA in healthy donors. Primers: 60 Vbeta forward and 13 Jbeta reverse. Method: immunoSEQ multiplex PCR; TCRdb's copy keeps in-frame clones and lacks some. Of 110,000 or so clones listed, over 12% were seen once; the top ten hold over 0.65%. Sequencing input: PBMCs. The receptors come from a female donor in good health and CMV-seronegative.

In its sample, this clone was seen a few times. The chain employs TRBV5-4 and TRBJ2-7, with 14 nucleotides matching TRBD2. The V gene's germline CDR1 is SGHNT and CDR2 YYREEE (reference sequence). V dropped 4 bases and J dropped 5; count of bases not matched to a gene: 5. This CDR3 contains 15 residues. The CDR3 spells CASSARLAGGDEQYF. The CDR3 coding sequence is TGTGCCAGCAGCGCCCGACTAGCGGGAGGGGACGAGCAGTACTTC.

This clone turned up a few times. V usage is TRBV12-5 and J usage is TRBJ2-7, with 8 bases lining up with TRBD2. CDR1 is LGHNT, CDR2 FRNRAP, per germline. With V trimmed by 2 bases and J by 2 bases, 8 bases remained unmatched. There are 16 residues in the CDR3. CDR3 in DNA: TGTGCTAGTGGTTTGACGCAGGGAGCGGGAGCCTACGAGCAGTACTTC. Translation gives CASGLTQGAGAYEQYF.

The genes are TRBV9 and TRBJ2-7, with D perhaps TRBD2 (6 bases). Germline V gene data show CDR1 as SGDLS and CDR2 as YYNGEE. V lost 7 bases, J lost 2 bases, and 10 bases lay in between. The CDR3 totals 12 residues. The CDR3 protein is CASGRETYEQYF. The CDR3 DNA sequence: TGTGCCAGCGGTCGGGAGACCTACGAGCAGTACTTC.

This clone was counted between two and nine times. V is TRBV29-1 and J is TRBJ1-1; possible D gene TRBD1, 6 bases. The CDR3 is 11 residues long. Per germline, CDR1 SQVTM and CDR2 ANQGSEA. Trimming shortened V by 7 bases and J by 8 bases, and 14 bases separated the two germline ends. CDR3 protein: CSDRQDQEAFF. CDR3 nucleotides: TGCAGCGACCGACAGGACCAAGAAGCTTTCTTT.

This clone was seen many times. This chain connects TRBV25-1 to TRBJ2-7; D uncertain. Germline V gene data show CDR1 as MGHDK and CDR2 as SYGVNS. Trimming removed 5 bases at V and 0 bases at J, with 8 bases between. The CDR3 consists of 13 residues. Written as DNA, the CDR3 is TGTGCCAGCAGTTTCGTCAGCTCCTACGAGCAGTACTTC. As protein: CASSFVSSYEQYF.

The chain employs TRBV7-9 and TRBJ1-2, with D maybe TRBD1 (5 bases). The CDR3 length is 15 residues. Between the trimmed V and J ends, which lost 0 bases and 6 bases, there was a span of 14 bases. Germline-derived CDR1 and CDR2 are SEHNR and FQNEAQ (reference sequence). The CDR3 DNA follows: TGTGCCAGCAGCTTAGCCGCAGGGTTAAGGGATGGCTACACCTTC. It yields the protein CASSLAAGLRDGYTF.

This clone was recorded a few times. The chain recombines TRBV4-3 with TRBJ1-2; D unclear. From germline, CDR1 is LGHNA and CDR2 YSLEER. Trimming shortened V by 0 bases and J by 4 bases, and 21 bases separated the two germline ends. There are 18 residues in the CDR3. CDR3 protein: CASSQDTRSPSNVYGYTF. CDR3 nucleotides: TGCGCCAGCAGCCAAGATACCCGGAGCCCTTCAAATGTCTATGGCTACACCTTC.

Comment on this clone: Within the sample, other DNA sequences also encode this same CDR3. The chain recombines TRBV30 with TRBJ2-5; 10 nucleotides agree with TRBD2. V lost 1 base and J lost 4; bases outside the gene matches: 0. This CDR3 region has 13 residues. Germline values: CDR1 GTSNPN, CDR2 SVGIG (reference sequence). The CDR3 here is CAWSGLAGETQYF. The CDR3 nucleotides read TGTGCCTGGAGTGGACTAGCGGGAGAGACCCAGTACTTC.

The chain joins TRBV19 to TRBJ2-7, with 8 bases that match TRBD2. V was clipped by 5 bases and J by 4 bases; unmatched bases: 7. The CDR3 sequence is 14 residues long. Germline loops: CDR1 LNHDA, CDR2 SQIVND (reference sequence). The CDR3 sequence: CASSPQAGAYEQYF. CDR3 sequence (DNA): TGTGCCAGTAGTCCGCAAGCGGGAGCTTACGAGCAGTACTTC.

This clone appeared a few times. The V gene is TRBV28, the J gene TRBJ1-5; a possible D gene is TRBD1 (6 bases). The CDR3 has 13 amino acids. Trimming cost V 8 bases and J 7 bases, with 15 bases left between them. Germline assignment: CDR1 MDHEN and CDR2 SYDVKM. The DNA of the CDR3 is TGTGCCAGCCTCACAGGGAGGGACCAGCCCCAGCATTTT. Its translation: CASLTGRDQPQHF.

This clone has only a few counts. The V gene is TRBV9, the J gene TRBJ2-2, with a weak D call TRBD1 (7 bases). Trimming stripped 4 bases from V and 0 bases from J, with 13 bases between. This CDR3 contains 16 residues. The germline V gene encodes CDR1 SGDLS and CDR2 YYNGEE. Written as DNA, the CDR3 is TGTGCCAGCAGCTCGGAGGGACAGCCGAACACCGGGGAGCTGTTTTTT. Its translation: CASSSEGQPNTGELFF.

V gene TRBV14 combines with J gene TRBJ2-2; the D is unclear. Germline V gene data show CDR1 as SGHDN and CDR2 as FVKESK. The ends were cut back, 3 bases at V and 4 bases at J, with 6 bases in the middle. The CDR3 consists of 13 residues. CDR3 DNA: TGTGCCAGCAGCCAGTTTCTCACCGGGGAGCTGTTTTTT. Amino acid sequence: CASSQFLTGELFF.

This clone was counted a few times. This chain joins TRBV27 and TRBJ2-7; D gene unclear. Trimming took 1 base from V and 3 from J, leaving 10 bases between them. The CDR3 loop spans 14 amino acids. From germline, CDR1 is MNHEY and CDR2 SMNVEV (reference sequence). The CDR3 spells CASSLWSNGYEQYF. In DNA form, the CDR3 reads TGTGCCAGCAGTTTATGGAGCAACGGCTACGAGCAGTACTTC.

This chain uses TRBV6-5 with TRBJ1-3; no definite D call. CDR3 length: 14 amino acids. The V gene's germline CDR1 is MNHEY and CDR2 SVGAGI. Deletions cut 0 bases from V and 0 bases from J, with 3 bases between. The chain's CDR3 is CASSYSSSGNTIYF. CDR3 sequence (DNA): TGTGCCAGCAGTTACTCGAGCTCTGGAAACACCATATATTTT.

This clone was counted only a few times. This rearrangement joins TRBV7-9 to TRBJ1-2; a possible D gene is TRBD1 (6 bases). The CDR3 contains 13 residues. CDR1 and CDR2 (germline): SEHNR, FQNEAQ (reference sequence). V was pared by 5 bases and J by 4 bases, with 11 bases between. The CDR3 coding sequence is TGTGCCAGCAGCAGGGACATCGGCTATGGCTACACCTTC. Protein sequence: CASSRDIGYGYTF.

Only a few counts were recorded for this clone. The V and J genes are TRBV4-3 and TRBJ2-2; 9 bases line up with TRBD2. Germline V gives CDR1 LGHNA, CDR2 YSLEER. With V trimmed by 2 bases and J by 4 bases, 8 bases remained unmatched. The CDR3 has 17 amino acids. CDR3 sequence reads: CASSQRTSASATGELFF. CDR3 nucleotides: TGCGCCAGCAGCCAAAGGACTAGCGCCTCGGCCACCGGGGAGCTGTTTTTT.

This chain joins TRBV2 and TRBJ1-1, with D perhaps matching TRBD1 (5 bases). Deletions cut 7 bases from V and 10 bases from J, with 19 bases between. This CDR3 is 13 amino acids long. Germline CDR1 and CDR2: SNHLY and FYNNEI. CDR3 sequence reads: CASTLDTPRPAFF. CDR3 sequence (DNA): TGTGCCAGCACTTTGGACACCCCAAGGCCAGCTTTCTTT. Full variable domain (rest looked up from reference TRBV2 and TRBJ1-1): EPEVTQTPSHQVTQMGQEVILRCVPISNHLYFYWYRQILGQKVEFLVSFYNNEISEKSEIFDDQFSVERPDGSNFTLKIRSTKLEDSAMYFCASTLDTPRPAFFGQGTRLTVV.

The chain is built from TRBV7-2 and TRBJ2-7; 7 nucleotides line up with TRBD2. Germline loops: CDR1 SGHTA, CDR2 FQGNSA. The ends lost 5 bases at V and 4 bases at J; junction bases unmatched: 11. The CDR3 runs 15 residues. Here the CDR3 reads CASSPPTLAVYEQYF. CDR3 DNA: TGTGCCAGCAGCCCCCCGACCCTAGCGGTTTACGAGCAGTACTTC.

This chain joins TRBV10-1 and TRBJ1-1; D unclear. V was clipped by 5 bases and J by 1 base, with 8 bases between them. The CDR3 is made up of 13 amino acids. In germline, CDR1 is WNHNN, CDR2 SYGVQD (reference sequence). The CDR3 reads CASSSGGNTEAFF. CDR3 in DNA: TGCGCCAGCAGTTCGGGAGGGAACACTGAAGCTTTCTTT.

The chain links TRBV10-3 to TRBJ1-2, with D possibly being TRBD1 (5 bases). Per the germline V gene, CDR1 is ENHRY and CDR2 is SYGVKD. The CDR3 covers 14 residues. V was pared by 7 bases and J by 0 bases, with 12 bases between. The CDR3 nucleotides read TGTGCCATCACCAGGGCCCCAGCTAACTATGGCTACACCTTC. This codes for CAITRAPANYGYTF.

This clone was detected only a few times. The J gene is TRBJ2-5, the V gene TRBV5-1, with 9 bases fitting TRBD2. The germline CDR1 and CDR2 sequences are SGHRS and YFSETQ. J gave up 4 bases and V 5 bases, and 6 bases lay outside the gene matches. The CDR3 loop spans 14 amino acids. The CDR3 DNA reads TGCGCCAGCAGGCCGACTAGCGGATCAGAGACCCAGTACTTC. This encodes CASRPTSGSETQYF. The full variable domain, with the rest looked up from reference TRBV5-1 and TRBJ2-5, is KAGVTQTPRYLIKTRGQQVTLSCSPISGHRSVSWYQQTPGQGLQFLFEYFSETQRNKGNFPGRFSGRQFSNSRSEMNVSTLELGDSALYLCASRPTSGSETQYFGPGTRLLVL.